The 28 T cell receptor beta chains in this list originate from one sample, sequenced in a study of CD8+ T cells in alopecia areata. Sequencing templates came from extracted RNA that was reverse transcribed into cDNA. The assay was immunoSEQ multiplex PCR, and TCRdb's table has in-frame clones only and misses some. Among about 140,000 clones listed, less than 65% were seen once. Sample: CD8+ T cells sorted from blood. Receptors originate from a human donor in good health.

The chain uses TRBV6-5 and TRBJ2-3; the match to TRBD2 covers 8 bases. The germline V gene encodes CDR1 MNHEY and CDR2 SVGAGI. The length of the CDR3 is 12 residues. The CDR3: CASGISTDTQYF. The CDR3 DNA sequence: TGTGCTAGCGGGATTAGCACAGATACGCAGTATTTT.

This sequence joins TRBV5-1 and TRBJ2-1; TRBD2 agrees at 13 bases. Looked up from germline, CDR1 is SGHRS and CDR2 is YFSETQ. The CDR3 has 19 amino acids. V lost 1 base to trimming and J lost 6 bases; unmatched junction nucleotides: 13. The CDR3 region has the DNA TGCGCCAGCAGCTTGCTTGTCGGGACTAGCGGGGCTCGGGGCAATGAGCAGTTCTTC. Its protein product is CASSLLVGTSGARGNEQFF.

This sequence joins TRBV6-1 and TRBJ2-5; D unclear. There are 13 residues in the CDR3. Germline V gene data show CDR1 as MNHNS and CDR2 as SASEGT. Trimming took off 4 bases at V and 2 bases at J, with 8 bases between the two ends. CDR3 protein: CASSGDTQETQYF. As DNA, the CDR3 is TGTGCCAGCAGTGGAGACACTCAAGAGACCCAGTACTTC.

The J gene is TRBJ1-1, the V gene TRBV7-9, with D possibly TRBD1 on 5 matching bases. This CDR3 is built from 13 residues. CDR1 and CDR2 (germline): SEHNR, FQNEAQ (reference sequence). V lost 5 bases to trimming and J lost 3 bases, with 10 bases between them. The chain's CDR3 is CASSPGTYTEAFF. The CDR3 DNA is TGTGCCAGCAGCCCCGGGACGTACACTGAAGCTTTCTTT.

This rearrangement joins TRBV4-1 to TRBJ2-3; D is ambiguous. The V end lost 3 bases, the J end lost 6 bases, and 16 bases lay between the germline ends. This CDR3 spans 15 amino acids. CDR1 is MGHRA, CDR2 YSYEKL, per germline. CDR3 sequence: CASSHQGGPGDTQYF. The CDR3 coding sequence is TGCGCCAGCAGCCACCAAGGCGGACCTGGGGATACGCAGTATTTT.

Concerning this clone: At one end, the junction sequence differs from germline, possibly due to a read error. This specimen includes other DNA sequences encoding the same CDR3. V gene TRBV9 combines with J gene TRBJ1-2; no firm D call. CDR1 and CDR2 from the germline V gene are SGDLS and YYNGEE. CDR3 length: 14 amino acids. The CDR3 nucleotides are TGCGCCAGCAGCGCCGCAGGCGGTAGCTATGGCTACACCTTC. Its protein product is CASSAAGGSYGYTF. Together with reference TRBV9 and TRBJ1-2, the CDR3 gives the full variable domain: DSGVTQTPKHLITATGQRVTLRCSPRSGDLSVYWYQQSLDQGLQFLIQYYNGEERAKGNILERFSAQQFPDLHSELNLSSLELGDSALYFCASSAAGGSYGYTFGSGTRLTVV.

This sequence joins TRBV27 and TRBJ1-4, with TRBD1 matching over 7 bases. Trimming at V came to 4 bases and at J to 5 bases, leaving 7 bases not matched to a gene. CDR1 is MNHEY and CDR2 is SMNVEV in the germline V gene (reference sequence). CDR3 length: 15 amino acids. In DNA form, the CDR3 reads TGTGCCAGCAGTTCTCCGGGACAGCTCAATGAAAAACTGTTTTTT. Translated, it gives CASSSPGQLNEKLFF.

The chain links TRBV7-8 to TRBJ2-5, with D possibly TRBD2 on 6 matching bases. V lost 0 bases to trimming and J lost 1 base, with 12 bases between them. This CDR3 region has 16 residues. Germline loops: CDR1 SGHVS, CDR2 FQNEAQ. CDR3 bases: TGTGCCAGCAGCTTAGCCCCAGTGGGACTCCAAGAGACCCAGTACTTC. Encoded protein: CASSLAPVGLQETQYF.

A note on this clone: Mismatch with germline at one junction end may stem from a read error. The chain is built from TRBV27 and TRBJ2-1; a possible D gene is TRBD2 (6 bases). This CDR3 region has 14 residues. CDR1 is MNHEY, CDR2 SMNVEV, per germline (reference sequence). The CDR3 loop is CDSSSSGGGDEQFF. CDR3 in DNA: TGTGACAGCAGTTCATCCGGGGGTGGGGATGAGCAGTTCTTC.

The chain recombines TRBV28 with TRBJ2-7; D might be TRBD2 (6 bases). V shed 5 bases and J shed 7 bases, with 27 bases lying between them. The CDR3 spans 17 residues. Germline V gene sequence: CDR1 MDHEN, CDR2 SYDVKM. The CDR3 region is CASSPISPGTHLWEQYF. CDR3 nucleotides: TGTGCCAGCAGTCCCATAAGTCCCGGGACTCACTTGTGGGAGCAGTACTTC. The entire variable domain, with the rest obtained from reference TRBV28 and TRBJ2-7, is as follows: DVKVTQSSRYLVKRTGEKVFLECVQDMDHENMFWYRQDPGLGLRLIYFSYDVKMKEKGDIPEGYSVSREKKERFSLILESASTNQTSMYLCASSPISPGTHLWEQYFGPGTRLTVT.

The rearrangement joins TRBV30 to TRBJ1-4, with D possibly TRBD1 on 5 matching bases. The V gene's germline CDR1 is GTSNPN and CDR2 SVGIG (reference sequence). V was pared by 4 bases and J by 5 bases, with 11 bases between. The CDR3 is made up of 13 amino acids. The CDR3: CAWTGPGNEKLFF. The DNA for the CDR3 is TGTGCCTGGACGGGACCGGGGAATGAAAAACTGTTTTTT.

The chain is built from TRBV11-2 and TRBJ2-5; no clear D. This CDR3 spans 15 amino acids. The V and J ends lost 3 bases and 5 bases respectively, with 16 bases between them. Germline lookup yields CDR1 SGHAT and CDR2 FQNNGV. For the CDR3, the DNA is TGTGCCAGCAGCTTTATGCAGAGTCCTAGGGAGACCCAGTACTTC. Its translation is CASSFMQSPRETQYF. Using reference TRBV11-2 and TRBJ2-5 for the parts outside the CDR3, the full variable domain is EAGVAQSPRYKIIEKRQSVAFWCNPISGHATLYWYQQILGQGPKLLIQFQNNGVVDDSQLPKDRFSAERLKGVDSTLKIQPAKLEDSAVYLCASSFMQSPRETQYFGPGTRLLVL.

As concerns this clone: No DNA is shown, since the ends of the CDR3 on it are uncertain; the CDR3 is the one TCRdb lists. The chain couples TRBV5-6 to TRBJ1-2; the D call in the table, TRBD1, was not verified against the DNA. The CDR3 is 11 residues long, counting both termini. Germline lookup yields CDR1 SGHDT and CDR2 YYEEEE. The CDR3 is CASSVAGGSAF.

The chain uses TRBV27 and TRBJ2-1; no clear D gene. The CDR3 consists of 13 residues. Per germline, CDR1 MNHEY and CDR2 SMNVEV (reference sequence). The V gene lost 4 bases and the J gene lost 5 bases, with 9 bases spanning the gap. The CDR3 sequence: CASSSRGNNEQFF. For the CDR3, the DNA is TGTGCCAGCAGTTCTCGCGGAAACAATGAGCAGTTCTTC.

In its sample, this clone was seen a few times. The chain has TRBV7-9 and TRBJ2-7; no definite D call. Germline V gives CDR1 SEHNR, CDR2 FQNEAQ (reference sequence). The CDR3 totals 11 residues. V shed 5 bases and J shed 5 bases, with 7 bases lying between them. CDR3 nucleotide sequence: TGTGCCAGCAGCGAGAACCACGAGCAGTACTTC. Residues: CASSENHEQYF.

The chain combines TRBV25-1 with TRBJ2-5, with TRBD1 matching 9 bases. J gave up 5 bases and V 2 bases, and 6 bases lay outside the gene matches. CDR1 and CDR2 from the germline V gene are MGHDK and SYGVNS. The CDR3 is 15 amino acids. The CDR3 sequence is CASSEQTGGRETQYF. The DNA for the CDR3 is TGTGCCAGCAGTGAACAAACAGGGGGCAGGGAGACCCAGTACTTC.

This chain links TRBV27 with TRBJ2-3; no definite D call. Germline-derived CDR1 and CDR2 are MNHEY and SMNVEV (reference sequence). The CDR3 runs to 11 residues. V shed 8 bases and J shed 2 bases, with 5 bases lying between them. CDR3 sequence: CASSTTDTQYF. CDR3 in DNA: TGTGCCAGCTCGACCACAGATACGCAGTATTTT.

This rearrangement joins TRBV15 to TRBJ2-5; D perhaps matches TRBD2 (6 bases). The CDR3 loop spans 14 amino acids. Germline V gives CDR1 LNHNV, CDR2 YYDKDF (reference sequence). Trimming took 4 bases from V and 5 from J, leaving 14 bases between them. The CDR3 region is CATSIRLAGETQYF. CDR3 nucleotides: TGTGCCACCAGCATTCGACTCGCGGGGGAGACCCAGTACTTC. The full variable domain, rest sourced from reference TRBV15 and TRBJ2-5, is DAMVIQNPRYQVTQFGKPVTLSCSQTLNHNVMYWYQQKSSQAPKLLFHYYDKDFNNEADTPDNFQSRRPNTSFCFLDIRSPGLGDTAMYLCATSIRLAGETQYFGPGTRLLVL.

J is TRBJ2-6 and V is TRBV30, with D maybe TRBD1 (6 bases). V was clipped by 0 bases and J by 3 bases, with 9 bases between them. Germline assignment: CDR1 GTSNPN and CDR2 SVGIG (reference sequence). There are 15 residues in the CDR3. As DNA, the CDR3 is TGTGCCTGGAGTGTGGGGGCTGGTGGGGCCAACGTCCTGACTTTC. This codes for CAWSVGAGGANVLTF.

A few counts support this clone. This sequence joins TRBV11-2 and TRBJ2-1; D call uncertain. V was cut by 5 bases and J by 1 base, with 12 bases left in between. CDR3 size: 15 residues. Germline CDR1 and CDR2: SGHAT and FQNNGV. The CDR3 DNA follows: TGTGCCAGCAGCCTGGATATGTCATCCTACAATGAGCAGTTCTTC. As protein: CASSLDMSSYNEQFF.

This clone appeared a few times. The gene calls are TRBV18 and TRBJ1-1; a possible D gene is TRBD1 (6 bases). CDR1 and CDR2 from the germline V gene are KGHSH and LQKENI. CDR3 length equals 12 residues. V lost 4 bases, J lost 7 bases, and 10 bases lay in between. The CDR3 bases are TGTGCCAGCTCACTCGGACAGAATGAAGCTTTCTTT. This sequence encodes CASSLGQNEAFF. Using reference TRBV18 and TRBJ1-1 for the parts outside the CDR3, the full variable domain is NAGVMQNPRHLVRRRGQEARLRCSPMKGHSHVYWYRQLPEEGLKFMVYLQKENIIDESGMPKERFSAEFPKEGPSILRIQQVVRGDSAAYFCASSLGQNEAFFGQGTRLTVV.

V usage is TRBV11-2 and J usage is TRBJ2-5, with TRBD2 matching over 12 bases. Germline V gene lookup returns CDR1 SGHAT and CDR2 FQNNGV. The V segment lost 4 bases and the J segment 4 bases; nucleotides outside the gene matches: 7. The CDR3 contains 16 residues. The CDR3 region has the DNA TGTGCCAGCAGCTCGCCTAGCGGGAGGGCCGGAGAGACCCAGTACTTC. Its translation: CASSSPSGRAGETQYF.

The chain recombines TRBV27 with TRBJ1-2; possibly TRBD1 for D (5 bases). V lost 5 bases to trimming and J lost 0 bases, with 16 bases between them. This CDR3 has 16 residues. Germline V gene sequence: CDR1 MNHEY, CDR2 SMNVEV (reference sequence). For the CDR3, the DNA is TGTGCCAGCAGTCCCTACCCAGGACATACTAACTATGGCTACACCTTC. Protein product: CASSPYPGHTNYGYTF.

This clone was observed a single time. This chain joins TRBV5-1 and TRBJ2-7, with D hard to call. Germline V gene data show CDR1 as SGHRS and CDR2 as YFSETQ. V was clipped by 1 base and J by 3 bases, with 5 bases between them. CDR3 length equals 12 residues. The CDR3 DNA reads TGCGCCAGCAGCTTGACAGACTACGAGCAGTACTTC. It encodes CASSLTDYEQYF.

V is TRBV25-1 and J is TRBJ2-7; D is possibly TRBD1 (7 bases). Deletions cut 6 bases from V and 2 bases from J, with 17 bases between. This CDR3 spans 15 amino acids. Germline values: CDR1 MGHDK, CDR2 SYGVNS. The CDR3 region is CASSPGGQLTYEQYF. As DNA, the CDR3 is TGTGCCAGCAGCCCCGGGGGACAGTTGACCTACGAGCAGTACTTC.

The rearrangement uses TRBV4-1 and TRBJ2-7; D possibly matches TRBD1 or TRBD2 (5 bases each). CDR3 length: 15 residues. The germline CDR1 and CDR2 sequences are MGHRA and YSYEKL. The V end lost 2 bases, the J end lost 7 bases, and 18 bases lay between the germline ends. CDR3 loop: CASSQQGVDRGEQYF. CDR3 nucleotides: TGCGCCAGCAGCCAACAGGGCGTCGATCGCGGGGAGCAGTACTTC.

A few counts support this clone. Compared with germline, one end of the junction differs, possibly owing to a read error. J is TRBJ2-3 and V is TRBV27; perhaps TRBD1 as D (5 bases). The CDR3 spans 15 residues. Germline lookup yields CDR1 MNHEY and CDR2 SMNVEV (reference sequence). This chain's CDR3 is CASSLWGLNTYTQYF. Here the CDR3 DNA reads TGTGCCAGCAGTTTATGGGGCTTGAACACATATACGCAGTATTTT.

In DNA, the CDR3 is TGCAGCGTTGAAGGGGGACAGGGTTCCTACAATGAGCAGTTCTTC. Residues: CSVEGGQGSYNEQFF. This sequence joins TRBV29-1 and TRBJ2-1; 9 bases are a match to TRBD1. Unmatched junction bases numbered 2, after V lost 1 base and J lost 1 base. CDR1 is SQVTM, CDR2 ANQGSEA, per germline. The CDR3 covers 15 residues.